The 14 T cell receptor beta chains given below trace back to one sample, sequenced in a study of blood T cells in healthy people across ages. Alongside a J-beta primer mix, a sample-barcoded 5' primer served in a second PCR lasting about 7 to 12 cycles. TCRdb re-called the 5' RACE reads with MiXCR, one entry per CDR3 protein. The top ten hold approximately 7% of the sample, which has about 1.4 million distinct CDR3 sequences, around 55% seen once. Sequenced material: blood. The receptors originated from a man aged 18-30 years in good health.

The chain employs TRBV29-1 and TRBJ2-7; 13 nucleotides line up with TRBD2. This CDR3 comprises 18 residues. The trim removed 1 base at V and 5 bases at J, leaving 14 bases unmatched. Germline V gives CDR1 SQVTM, CDR2 ANQGSEA. The CDR3 DNA reads as TGCAGCGTTGAAGGCGGGGGTGGGACTAGCGGGAATTCCGACGAGCAGTACTTC. It is translated as CSVEGGGGTSGNSDEQYF.

CDR3 in amino acids: CASSLAPSSSLAPPGDEQYF. CDR3 sequence (DNA): TGTGCCAGCAGCTTAGCACCTTCCTCTAGTCTAGCCCCCCCTGGGGACGAGCAGTACTTC. V is TRBV7-2 and J is TRBJ2-7, with D possibly matching TRBD2 (5 bases). This CDR3 has 20 residues. V shed 0 bases and J shed 5 bases, with 29 bases lying between them. Germline loops: CDR1 SGHTA, CDR2 FQGNSA. Drawing the rest from reference TRBV7-2 and TRBJ2-7, the complete variable domain is GAGVSQSPSNKVTEKGKDVELRCDPISGHTALYWYRQSLGQGLEFLIYFQGNSAPDKSGLPSDRFSAERTGGSVSTLTIQRTQQEDSAVYLCASSLAPSSSLAPPGDEQYFGPGTRLTVT.

V and J are TRBV4-2 and TRBJ2-1; 9 bases align to TRBD2. The trim removed 0 bases at V and 6 bases at J, leaving 6 bases unmatched. This CDR3 is built from 16 residues. Germline CDR1 and CDR2: LGHNA and YNFKEQ. DNA for the CDR3: TGTGCCAGCAGCCAAGATTCTAGCGGGGCAACCAATGAGCAGTTCTTC. Translated, it gives CASSQDSSGATNEQFF.

V gene TRBV20-1 combines with J gene TRBJ2-7, with 8 bases identical to TRBD2. After removal of 1 base from V and 4 bases from J, the junction contained 6 bases not matched to a gene. Germline V gene data show CDR1 as DFQATT and CDR2 as SNEGSKA (reference sequence). This CDR3 has 14 amino acids. The CDR3 reads CSARARGGPYEQYF. CDR3 nucleotides: TGCAGTGCTAGAGCCCGGGGGGGCCCTTACGAGCAGTACTTC.

V gene TRBV28 combines with J gene TRBJ2-3, with D uncertain. V lost 5 bases, J lost 3 bases, and 12 bases lay in between. The CDR3 spans 14 residues. Germline CDR1 and CDR2: MDHEN and SYDVKM. The CDR3 DNA reads TGTGCCAGCAGTCCCCGAAAGAGGACAGATACGCAGTATTTT. It is translated as CASSPRKRTDTQYF.

This chain joins TRBV4-1 and TRBJ2-1; 9 nucleotides agree with TRBD1. The CDR3 sequence is 17 residues long. Germline V gives CDR1 MGHRA, CDR2 YSYEKL. J lost 7 bases, V lost 8 bases, and 18 bases had no gene match. The DNA for the CDR3 is TGCGCCAGCGCCCAGCCAGCCAGGACAGGGGACGCGAATGAGCAGTTCTTC. This translates into CASAQPARTGDANEQFF.

V and J are TRBV4-3 and TRBJ1-3; D gene unclear. The CDR3 contains 15 residues. V lost 0 bases to trimming and J lost 0 bases, with 6 bases between them. Germline V CDR1 and CDR2: LGHNA, YSLEER. In nucleotides, the CDR3 is TGCGCCAGCAGCCAAGATAGGATCTCTGGAAACACCATATATTTT. Its protein is CASSQDRISGNTIYF.

This CDR3 is CASSPILRDRDFYEQYF. CDR3 DNA: TGTGCCAGCAGTCCTATACTTCGGGACAGGGACTTCTACGAGCAGTACTTC. The V and J genes are TRBV6-2 or TRBV6-3 and TRBJ2-4; 9 bases map to TRBD1. The end of the DNA aligns better with TRBJ2-7, so the J call may be wrong. Germline lookup yields CDR1 MNHEY and CDR2 SVGEGT. The CDR3 spans 17 residues.

This clonotype was observed a handful of times. This chain links TRBV29-1 with TRBJ2-7, with D perhaps TRBD2 (6 bases). The CDR3 covers 11 residues. Germline V lookup: CDR1 SQVTM, CDR2 ANQGSEA. Trimming took 7 bases from V and 6 from J, leaving 13 bases between them. This CDR3 is CSALRGSEQYF. DNA for the CDR3: TGCAGCGCATTACGGGGGAGCGAGCAGTACTTC.

The rearrangement joins TRBV4-1 to TRBJ1-2; D gene unclear. The ends were cut back, 0 bases at V and 6 bases at J, with 8 bases in the middle. Germline-derived CDR1 and CDR2 are MGHRA and YSYEKL. This CDR3 comprises 13 residues. CDR3 sequence reads: CASSQDADHGYTF. DNA for the CDR3: TGCGCCAGCAGCCAAGATGCGGACCATGGCTACACCTTC.

This clonotype appeared once. The V gene is TRBV4-3, the J gene TRBJ1-2, with D uncertain. V was shortened by 0 bases and J by 7 bases, with 12 bases between the two germline ends. The CDR3 runs 14 residues. Looked up from germline, CDR1 is LGHNA and CDR2 is YSLEER. The CDR3 sequence: CASSQESWSTGYTF. As DNA, the CDR3 is TGCGCCAGCAGCCAAGAAAGCTGGAGTACTGGCTACACCTTC.

The chain joins TRBV20-1 to TRBJ2-1, with a possible D match to TRBD1 (6 bases). Between the trimmed V and J ends, which lost 3 bases and 8 bases, there was a span of 20 bases. CDR1 and CDR2 from the germline V gene are DFQATT and SNEGSKA (reference sequence). The length of the CDR3 is 15 residues. CDR3 bases: TGCAGTGCTAGGGAACAGGGCGCGCGAGTCCATGAGCAGTTCTTC. The encoded protein is CSAREQGARVHEQFF.

The rearrangement joins TRBV29-1 to TRBJ1-2; 8 nucleotides align to TRBD1. The CDR3 spans 14 residues. With 0 bases clipped from V and 2 bases from J, the junction kept 2 bases outside the gene matches. Germline CDR1 and CDR2: SQVTM and ANQGSEA. The CDR3 region is CSVEEGTGNYGYTF. CDR3 nucleotides: TGCAGCGTTGAAGAAGGGACAGGCAACTATGGCTACACCTTC.

The chain carries TRBV7-9 and TRBJ2-1; D possibly corresponds to TRBD2 (6 bases). The CDR3 loop spans 12 amino acids. The ends were cut back, 3 bases at V and 12 bases at J, with 12 bases in the middle. The V gene's germline CDR1 is SEHNR and CDR2 FQNEAQ (reference sequence). CDR3 nucleotides: TGTGCCAGCAGCTTTAGCGGTTCTTGGCAGTTCTTC. It specifies CASSFSGSWQFF.